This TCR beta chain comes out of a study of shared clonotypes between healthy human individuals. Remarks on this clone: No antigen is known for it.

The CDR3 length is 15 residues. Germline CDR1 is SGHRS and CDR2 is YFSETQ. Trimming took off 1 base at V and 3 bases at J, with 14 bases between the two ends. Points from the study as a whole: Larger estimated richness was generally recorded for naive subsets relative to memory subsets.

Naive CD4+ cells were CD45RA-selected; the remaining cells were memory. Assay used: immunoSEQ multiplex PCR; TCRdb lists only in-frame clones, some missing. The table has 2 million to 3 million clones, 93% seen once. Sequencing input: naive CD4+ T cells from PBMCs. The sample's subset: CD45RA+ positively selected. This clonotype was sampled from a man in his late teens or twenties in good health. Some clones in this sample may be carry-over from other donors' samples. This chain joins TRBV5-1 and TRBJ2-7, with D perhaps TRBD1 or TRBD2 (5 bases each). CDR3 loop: CASSLRQGRDYEQYF. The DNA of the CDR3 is TGCGCCAGCAGCTTGCGGCAGGGACGGGACTACGAGCAGTACTTC.